A selection of T cell receptor beta chains follows, all from one sample in a study of T cell changes during pregnancy in multiple sclerosis. Method: immunoSEQ multiplex PCR; TCRdb's copy keeps in-frame clones and lacks some. The table records roughly 40,000 clones, around 94% of them present only once. The sequencing here drew on peripheral blood, taken before pregnancy. The receptor set was obtained from a female donor with multiple sclerosis, enrolled in a pregnancy study. Each CDR3 is given with its conserved first and last residue. Fields, in order: J gene, D gene, clone size, V gene, CDR3 protein, CDR3 DNA. The D gene is left open where the match is weak. A clone size is listed for some rows: how often the clone was seen (once, few, many), or a class if it is expanded.

>TRBJ2-1|.|.|TRBV6-5
CASSEDPYNEQFF
TGTGCCTCATCGGAGGACCCCTACAATGAGCAGTTCTTC
>TRBJ2-1|TRBD2|.|TRBV5-1
CASSLYSGGGYNEQFF
TGCGCCAGCAGCCTGTACAGTGGGGGGGGTTACAATGAGCAGTTCTTC
>TRBJ2-7|TRBD2|.|TRBV10-3
CAISGGGRVSSYEQYF
TGTGCCATCAGTGGGGGAGGGCGTGTGAGCTCCTACGAGCAGTACTTC
>TRBJ2-1|TRBD2|.|TRBV6-4
CASRSGSDHNEQFF
TGTGCCAGCAGGAGCGGGAGCGATCACAATGAGCAGTTCTTC
>TRBJ2-2|TRBD2|.|TRBV28
CASSLAGGRTGELFF
TGTGCCAGCAGTTTGGCGGGAGGGCGGACCGGGGAGCTGTTTTTT
>TRBJ2-1|.|.|TRBV5-1
CASTPGIREKQFF
TGCGCCAGCACCCCGGGTATACGTGAAAAGCAGTTCTTC
>TRBJ1-1|.|.|TRBV18
CASSTGGETEAFF
TGTGCCAGCTCAACCGGGGGGGAGACTGAAGCTTTCTTT
>TRBJ2-5|TRBD2|.|TRBV18
CASSPPAGGPETQYF
TGTGCCAGCTCACCCCCAGCGGGAGGGCCGGAGACCCAGTACTTC
>TRBJ2-1|TRBD2|.|TRBV30
CAWRRLAGVNNEQFF
TGTGCCTGGAGGAGACTAGCGGGAGTTAACAATGAGCAGTTCTTC
>TRBJ2-1|.|once|TRBV10-3
CAISYGSYNEQFF
TGTGCCATCAGTTACGGCTCCTACAATGAGCAGTTCTTC
>TRBJ1-4|.|.|TRBV7-9
CASSAAGEKLFF
TGTGCCAGCAGCGCCGCGGGCGAAAAACTGTTTTTT
>TRBJ2-7|.|.|TRBV27
CASSGTGGEQYF
TGTGCCAGCAGTGGAACAGGTGGCGAGCAGTACTTC
>TRBJ2-3|TRBD2|.|TRBV6-5
CASSLRTSGTDTQYF
TGTGCCAGCAGTCTGCGGACTAGCGGCACAGATACGCAGTATTTT
>TRBJ2-7|.|.|TRBV6-1
CASNDYYEQYF
TGTGCCAGCAACGACTACTACGAGCAGTACTTC
>TRBJ2-7|.|.|TRBV11-2
CASGGTESSYEQYF
TGTGCCAGCGGGGGGACCGAGAGCTCCTACGAGCAGTACTTC
>TRBJ2-7|.|.|TRBV7-9
CASSLGHLYEQYF
TGTGCCAGCAGTTTAGGACATCTCTACGAGCAGTACTTC
>TRBJ2-7|TRBD1|.|TRBV14
CASSWRDRVNEQYF
TGTGCCAGCAGCTGGCGGGACAGGGTAAACGAGCAGTACTTC
>TRBJ2-2|.|.|TRBV6-1
CASSPPLNTGELFF
TGTGCCAGCAGTCCCCCCTTGAACACCGGGGAGCTGTTTTTT
>TRBJ1-2|TRBD1|.|TRBV7-2
CASSPFHRQGTYGYTF
TGTGCCAGCAGCCCCTTCCATAGACAGGGGACCTATGGCTACACCTTC
>TRBJ1-5|.|.|TRBV5-6
CASSFRRLDSLNQPQHF
TGTGCCAGCAGCTTCAGAAGATTGGACAGCCTCAATCAGCCCCAGCATTTT
>TRBJ1-3|TRBD1|.|TRBV10-1
CASSPAGTGPGNTIYF
TGCGCCAGCAGCCCCGCCGGGACAGGGCCTGGAAACACCATATATTTT
>TRBJ1-3|TRBD1|.|TRBV6-1
CASTTGGTGGNTIYF
TGTGCCAGCACCACAGGGGGCACCGGTGGAAACACCATATATTTT
>TRBJ2-5|.|.|TRBV6-5
CASSYRSVGEGAQYF
TGTGCCAGCAGTTACCGCTCGGTGGGTGAAGGGGCCCAGTACTTC
>TRBJ2-3|TRBD1|.|TRBV28
CASSSTSLQGRDTQYF
TGTGCCAGCAGTTCAACCTCTTTACAGGGGCGTGATACGCAGTATTTT
>TRBJ1-2|.|.|TRBV7-9
CASSPQTLYGYTF
TGTGCCAGCAGCCCGCAGACACTCTATGGCTACACCTTC
>TRBJ2-1|TRBD1|.|TRBV5-4
CASSLGDRVANEQFF
TGTGCCAGCAGCTTGGGGGACAGGGTAGCGAATGAGCAGTTCTTC
>TRBJ2-7|.|.|TRBV6-6
CASSYAIVSSEQYF
TGTGCCAGCAGTTACGCTATAGTATCCTCCGAGCAGTACTTC
>TRBJ2-7|TRBD2|.|TRBV5-4
CASSLDFSGYSYEQYF
TGTGCCAGCAGCTTGGATTTTAGCGGGTACTCCTACGAGCAGTACTTC
>TRBJ2-2|.|.|TRBV7-9
CASSFWRGNTGELFF
TGTGCCAGCAGCTTTTGGCGGGGAAACACCGGGGAGCTGTTTTTT
>TRBJ1-3|.|.|TRBV18
CASSPFSQQGTGNTIYF
TGTGCCAGCTCACCATTTTCGCAACAGGGAACTGGAAACACCATATATTTT